The 19 T cell receptor beta chains in this list originate from one sample, sequenced in a study of yellow fever vaccine responses in identical twins. TCRdb ran MiXCR on the RT-PCR reads and lists one entry per CDR3 protein. The table lists approximately 33,000 distinct CDR3 sequences, about three fifths of them singletons. The sequencing used T cells from blood (PBMCs), unsorted or a sorted subset (not recorded which), collected before or after yellow fever vaccination (not recorded which). These TCRs come from a woman aged 18-29 years who received the yellow fever vaccine.

This clonotype appeared a few times. This chain links TRBV4-1 with TRBJ1-1, with TRBD1 identical over 7 bases. The CDR3 contains 14 residues. In germline, CDR1 is MGHRA, CDR2 YSYEKL. V lost 4 bases and J lost 1; bases outside the gene matches: 3. The CDR3, as DNA: TGCGCCAGCAGCCTACGGACAGGGAACACTGAAGCTTTCTTT. This translates into CASSLRTGNTEAFF.

This chain connects TRBV12-3 or TRBV12-4 to TRBJ1-6, with D possibly being TRBD1 (5 bases). Trimming cost V 6 bases and J 4 bases, with 10 bases left between them. There are 14 residues in the CDR3. CDR3 in amino acids: CASRGTEYNSPLHF. CDR3 nucleotides: TGTGCCAGCAGGGGGACGGAGTATAATTCACCCCTCCACTTT.

The chain links TRBV18 to TRBJ2-5, with no clear D. The CDR3 length is 13 residues. Germline V gene lookup returns CDR1 KGHSH and CDR2 LQKENI. The V and J ends lost 4 bases and 4 bases respectively, with 10 bases between them. This CDR3 is CASSQNIGETQYF. DNA of the CDR3: TGTGCCAGCTCACAAAACATCGGAGAGACCCAGTACTTC.

V gene TRBV12-3 or TRBV12-4 combines with J gene TRBJ1-5; D remains unclear. This CDR3 spans 14 amino acids. V was trimmed by 4 bases and J by 0 bases, leaving 7 bases between them. The CDR3 spells CASSSTDSNQPQHF. CDR3 DNA sequence: TGTGCCAGCAGTTCCACCGATAGCAATCAGCCCCAGCATTTT.

CDR3 DNA: TGTGCCAGCAGCTTACGGGGGCGAGGGTCCTACGAGCAGTACTTC. Its translation is CASSLRGRGSYEQYF. The chain combines TRBV7-6 with TRBJ2-7; D tentatively fits TRBD1 or TRBD2 (6 bases each). Germline loops: CDR1 SGHVS, CDR2 FNYEAQ. V was cut by 2 bases and J by 1 base, with 12 bases left in between. CDR3 size: 15 residues. Filled out from reference TRBV7-6 and TRBJ2-7, the complete variable domain reads GAGVSQSPRYKVTKRGQDVALRCDPISGHVSLYWYRQALGQGPEFLTYFNYEAQQDKSGLPNDRFSAERPEGSISTLTIQRTEQRDSAMYRCASSLRGRGSYEQYFGPGTRLTVT.

This chain uses TRBV20-1 with TRBJ2-1; D uncertain. The V end lost 1 base, the J end lost 3 bases, and 7 bases lay between the germline ends. The CDR3 extends over 13 amino acids. Germline loops: CDR1 DFQATT, CDR2 SNEGSKA (reference sequence). The CDR3, as DNA: TGCAGTGCTAGAGTTGGTGTCTACAATGAGCAGTTCTTC. It is translated as CSARVGVYNEQFF.

V and J are TRBV2 and TRBJ2-2; D gene unclear. This CDR3 is built from 12 residues. Trimming took 4 bases from V and 6 from J, leaving 6 bases between them. Germline lookup yields CDR1 SNHLY and CDR2 FYNNEI. The CDR3 nucleotides are TGTGCCAGCAGTGTCGAACCCGGGGAGCTGTTTTTT. Its translation: CASSVEPGELFF.

In nucleotides, the CDR3 is TGTGCCAGCAGTCCAATGTGGGGGAAAGGCGCAGATACGCAGTATTTT. Its protein product is CASSPMWGKGADTQYF. The chain recombines TRBV11-1 with TRBJ2-3; D assignment may be TRBD1 or TRBD2 (5 bases each). Trimming shortened V by 6 bases and J by 4 bases, and 20 bases separated the two germline ends. CDR3 length: 16 amino acids. Germline V CDR1 and CDR2: SGHAT, FQDESV (reference sequence).

Comment on this clonotype: The conserved phenylalanine or tryptophan normally closing the CDR3 is absent here, so this likely arose from a read error. The rearrangement joins TRBV10-3 to TRBJ2-7; TRBD1 or TRBD2 may be the D gene (5 bases each). Per the germline V gene, CDR1 is ENHRY and CDR2 is SYGVKD. The CDR3 has 11 residues. Trimming left V 6 bases short and J 3 bases short, with 6 bases between. The CDR3 nucleotides are TGTGCCATCAGGAGGGGCTACGAGCAGTACGAC. Translating gives CAIRRGYEQYD.

The CDR3 coding sequence is TGCGCCAGCAGTGAGTCACTGGGGCACCGCTCTGGAAACACCATATATTTT. Protein: CASSESLGHRSGNTIYF. The chain employs TRBV10-1 and TRBJ1-3; a possible D gene is TRBD1 (5 bases). The V end was cut by 0 bases, the J end by 0 bases, with 12 bases between. The CDR3 runs to 17 residues. Germline V gene sequence: CDR1 WNHNN, CDR2 SYGVQD (reference sequence).

V usage is TRBV20-1 and J usage is TRBJ2-7; 8 nucleotides match TRBD1. From germline, CDR1 is DFQATT and CDR2 SNEGSKA (reference sequence). V lost 2 bases, J lost 3 bases, and 12 bases stayed unmatched. The CDR3 runs 16 residues. The CDR3 here is CSARNPQGARVYEQYV. CDR3 in DNA: TGCAGTGCTAGAAATCCCCAGGGGGCGCGGGTCTACGAGCAGTACGTC.

The rearrangement uses TRBV13 and TRBJ2-1; 7 bases match TRBD2. CDR1 is PRHDT and CDR2 is FYEKMQ in the germline V gene (reference sequence). CDR3 length: 15 amino acids. V lost 7 bases and J lost 2; bases outside the gene matches: 8. CDR3 nucleotides: TGTGCCAGCATCCCGACTAGCCTAACCTACAATGAGCAGTTCTTC. It specifies CASIPTSLTYNEQFF.

By share of the sample, this clonotype is medium-sized. The V and J genes are TRBV13 and TRBJ2-3; 8 nucleotides match TRBD2. This CDR3 is 17 amino acids long. Germline trimming cut 2 bases from V and 0 bases from J; bases unmatched to any gene: 7. Germline-derived CDR1 and CDR2 are PRHDT and FYEKMQ (reference sequence). The CDR3 region has the DNA TGTGCCAGCAGCTTAAGGGACCCTAGCGGGAGCACAGATACGCAGTATTTT. It codes for CASSLRDPSGSTDTQYF.

This chain links TRBV29-1 with TRBJ1-2, with D perhaps TRBD1 (6 bases). The CDR3 is 15 residues long. From germline, CDR1 is SQVTM and CDR2 ANQGSEA. Between the trimmed V and J ends, which lost 8 bases and 0 bases, there was a span of 19 bases. CDR3 DNA: TGCAGCTCTTGGGCAGGGGCACATCCTAACTATGGCTACACCTTC. Residues: CSSWAGAHPNYGYTF.

This clonotype was observed a few times. The chain employs TRBV6-5 and TRBJ1-1, with a weak D call TRBD1 (6 bases). The CDR3 loop spans 15 amino acids. Germline CDR1 is MNHEY and CDR2 is SVGAGI. Between the trimmed V and J ends, which lost 2 bases and 0 bases, there was a span of 10 bases. Written as DNA, the CDR3 is TGTGCCAGCAGTTACACCGACAGGCTGAACACTGAAGCTTTCTTT. It encodes CASSYTDRLNTEAFF.

The genes are TRBV11-2 and TRBJ1-1; D uncertain. This CDR3 contains 14 residues. The V and J ends lost 1 base and 4 bases respectively, with 10 bases between them. Germline assignment: CDR1 SGHAT and CDR2 FQNNGV. CDR3 loop: CASSLVDWGTEAFF. In DNA, the CDR3 is TGTGCCAGCAGCTTAGTGGATTGGGGCACTGAAGCTTTCTTT.

The rearrangement uses TRBV12-3 or TRBV12-4 and TRBJ2-2, with 7 bases aligning to TRBD1. Losses at the gene ends were 3 bases for V and 5 bases for J; bases not matched to a gene: 6. The CDR3 has 15 residues. The CDR3 loop reads CASSFLTGLTGELFF. Written as DNA, the CDR3 is TGTGCCAGCAGTTTTTTGACAGGGTTGACCGGGGAGCTGTTTTTT.

The rearrangement uses TRBV7-3 and TRBJ2-7; TRBD2 matches 11 bases. The CDR3 totals 15 residues. The V and J ends lost 5 bases and 0 bases, in that order; junction bases with no gene match: 3. Germline values: CDR1 SGHTA, CDR2 FQGTGA. This CDR3 is CASSITSGSSYEQYF. DNA for the CDR3: TGTGCCAGCAGCATTACTAGCGGGAGCTCCTACGAGCAGTACTTC.

The V gene is TRBV15, the J gene TRBJ2-1; TRBD2 matches 8 bases. This CDR3 region has 16 residues. The germline CDR1 and CDR2 sequences are LNHNV and YYDKDF (reference sequence). V lost 0 bases, J lost 4 bases, and 5 bases stayed unmatched. The CDR3 coding sequence is TGTGCCACCAGCAGAGATGTGGCGGGGGGTTACAATGAGCAGTTCTTC. This codes for CATSRDVAGGYNEQFF.